A single sample is the source of the 10 T cell receptor beta chains below, sequenced in a study of blood T cell repertoires in COVID-19. Method: immunoSEQ multiplex PCR; TCRdb's copy keeps in-frame clones and lacks some. The table lists roughly 140,000 clones, 80% to 90% of them singletons, with roughly two fifths in the top ten. Sequencing was performed on peripheral blood. The receptors here all came from a human donor in a cohort sampled during active COVID-19.

The gene calls are TRBV11-2 and TRBJ2-7; the D is unclear. Looked up from germline, CDR1 is SGHAT and CDR2 is FQNNGV. The CDR3 runs 14 residues. The ends were cut back, 5 bases at V and 0 bases at J, with 11 bases in the middle. The DNA of the CDR3 is TGTGCCAGCAGCCCATCCAGGCTCTCCTACGAGCAGTACTTC. This encodes CASSPSRLSYEQYF.

The V gene is TRBV5-1, the J gene TRBJ2-2; D unresolved. The ends were cut back, 0 bases at V and 4 bases at J, with 10 bases in the middle. Germline CDR1 is SGHRS and CDR2 is YFSETQ. This CDR3 comprises 15 residues. DNA for the CDR3: TGCGCCAGCAGCTTGGCCAACGAGCGCACCGGGGAGCTGTTTTTT. It is translated as CASSLANERTGELFF.

The genes are TRBV7-2 and TRBJ2-5; 11 bases line up with TRBD1. Trimming at V came to 5 bases and at J to 4 bases, leaving 18 bases not matched to a gene. The CDR3 spans 19 residues. Germline CDR1 and CDR2: SGHTA and FQGNSA. Here the CDR3 DNA reads TGTGCCAGCAGCCCCTCGACGTGGACAGGGGGCGTTAGGGCAGAGACCCAGTACTTC. Encoded protein: CASSPSTWTGGVRAETQYF.

The chain couples TRBV18 to TRBJ1-4; D is undetermined. CDR3 size: 11 residues. Trimming left V 3 bases short and J 7 bases short, with 3 bases between. In germline, CDR1 is KGHSH, CDR2 LQKENI. The CDR3 is CASSPGEKLFF. CDR3 sequence (DNA): TGTGCCAGCTCACCCGGTGAAAAACTGTTTTTT.

The chain joins TRBV7-2 to TRBJ2-3, with D possibly matching TRBD1 (6 bases). Germline lookup yields CDR1 SGHTA and CDR2 FQGNSA. This CDR3 has 15 amino acids. V gave up 5 bases and J gave up 2 bases, with 14 bases separating them. This CDR3 reads CASSPGALVTDTQYF. The CDR3 nucleotides read TGTGCCAGCAGCCCAGGGGCTCTCGTCACAGATACGCAGTATTTT.

The table lists this clone with a count of one. The V and J genes are TRBV2 and TRBJ2-7, with TRBD1 identical over 7 bases. CDR1 and CDR2 from the germline V gene are SNHLY and FYNNEI. With 7 bases clipped from V and 2 bases from J, the junction kept 8 bases outside the gene matches. The CDR3 is 14 amino acids. CDR3 region: CASIRDRTTYEQYF. The CDR3 DNA is TGTGCCAGCATACGGGACAGAACTACCTACGAGCAGTACTTC. The variable domain in full, completed from reference TRBV2 and TRBJ2-7, reads EPEVTQTPSHQVTQMGQEVILRCVPISNHLYFYWYRQILGQKVEFLVSFYNNEISEKSEIFDDQFSVERPDGSNFTLKIRSTKLEDSAMYFCASIRDRTTYEQYFGPGTRLTVT.

The genes are TRBV7-2 and TRBJ2-2; 8 nucleotides match TRBD1. Germline V gene sequence: CDR1 SGHTA, CDR2 FQGNSA. After removal of 6 bases from V and 4 bases from J, the junction contained 7 bases not matched to a gene. The CDR3 runs to 15 residues. This CDR3 is CASRPQGAGTGELFF. The CDR3 nucleotides are TGTGCCAGCAGACCGCAGGGGGCGGGCACCGGGGAGCTGTTTTTT.

In nucleotides, the CDR3 is TGTGCCAGCAGCCCCCTACCCTCTTCCTACGAGCAGTACTTC. Its translation: CASSPLPSSYEQYF. The rearrangement links TRBV7-2 to TRBJ2-7; the D is unclear. V was shortened by 5 bases and J by 1 base, with 12 bases between the two germline ends. CDR3 length equals 14 residues. Per germline, CDR1 SGHTA and CDR2 FQGNSA. The entire variable domain, with the rest obtained from reference TRBV7-2 and TRBJ2-7, is as follows: GAGVSQSPSNKVTEKGKDVELRCDPISGHTALYWYRQSLGQGLEFLIYFQGNSAPDKSGLPSDRFSAERTGGSVSTLTIQRTQQEDSAVYLCASSPLPSSYEQYFGPGTRLTVT.

This chain links TRBV2 with TRBJ2-1; D is unclear. V lost 6 bases, J lost 0 bases, and 15 bases lay in between. Germline values: CDR1 SNHLY, CDR2 FYNNEI. The CDR3 contains 16 residues. The CDR3 spells CASSPLDFSSYNEQFF. The CDR3 bases are TGTGCCAGCAGCCCCCTAGACTTTAGCTCCTACAATGAGCAGTTCTTC. Filled out from reference TRBV2 and TRBJ2-1, the complete variable domain reads EPEVTQTPSHQVTQMGQEVILRCVPISNHLYFYWYRQILGQKVEFLVSFYNNEISEKSEIFDDQFSVERPDGSNFTLKIRSTKLEDSAMYFCASSPLDFSSYNEQFFGPGTRLTVL.

The V gene is TRBV4-1, the J gene TRBJ2-3; 8 bases are a match to TRBD2. The CDR3 has 18 residues. Germline assignment: CDR1 MGHRA and CDR2 YSYEKL. V shed 3 bases and J 2 bases; nucleotides not matched to a gene: 13. The CDR3 spells CASSQGPRGLGVTDTQYF. The CDR3, as DNA: TGCGCCAGCAGCCAGGGGCCCAGGGGACTAGGGGTCACAGATACGCAGTATTTT.